This T cell receptor beta chain was captured in a study of cytomegalovirus exposure and HLA in healthy donors. Whole-study results and caveats: 164 TCR beta chains were listed as cytomegalovirus-associated.

Primers included in the PCR were 60 Vbeta and 13 Jbeta primers. Generated by immunoSEQ multiplex PCR, the TCRdb table keeps only in-frame clones and is missing some. This sample has 130,000 or so clones, with 82% found just once. As for this clone: Its antigen is not known.

The material sequenced was PBMCs. The TCR was taken from a woman between 50 and 59 years old in good health and CMV-seropositive.

This CDR3 reads CAISESRTGSGNQPQHF. CDR3 DNA: TGTGCCATCAGTGAGTCGCGGACAGGGTCGGGCAATCAGCCCCAGCATTTT. This chain links TRBV10-3 with TRBJ1-5; 8 bases line up with TRBD1. J gave up 2 bases and V 0 bases, and 6 bases lay outside the gene matches. The germline gives CDR1 ENHRY, CDR2 SYGVKD. The CDR3 spans 17 residues.